This TCR beta chain was found in a study of blood T cells in healthy people across ages. General study results and limits: More naive CD4+ cells and higher diversity were found in long-lived than in aged donors. In the absence of known donor CMV status, changes in expanded clonotypes were possibly confounded.

Then a second PCR, running roughly 7 to 11 cycles, was carried out with a sample-barcoded 5' primer and a J-beta primer mix. TCRdb called the 5' RACE reads again in MiXCR, with one record for every CDR3 protein. This table holds about 1.4 million distinct CDR3 sequences, around 59% found once. This clonotype showed up just a few times. What it binds is unknown. Germline CDR1 is SQVTM and CDR2 is ANQGSEA. This CDR3 contains 12 residues. The V gene lost 7 bases and the J gene lost 4 bases, with 13 bases spanning the gap. Material for sequencing was blood. The J gene is TRBJ1-2, the V gene TRBV29-1; the D is unclear. The clonotype originates from a man younger than 30 in good health. Here the CDR3 reads CSAQPSGYGYTF. CDR3 sequence (DNA): TGCAGCGCCCAACCTAGCGGCTATGGCTACACCTTC.